Listed here is a single TCR beta chain. Methods used by the authors: The assay estimated nucleated cells by amplifying reference gene primers. The protocol was immunoSEQ multiplex PCR, while the TCRdb copy is restricted to in-frame clones and leaves out a portion. That table supplies the V and J calls and clone size; D and trimming were determined from the DNA. The profile shows roughly 200,000 clones, 88% of them singletons. The entry originates in a study of blood T cell repertoires in COVID-19. Study context: COVID-19 samples from acute and convalescent phases originated in the United States, Italy and Spain. T cells, B-cell-depleted T cells, or PBMCs provided the cDNA or gDNA that served as material.

Participants spanned ages about 18 to 100 years and resided in about two dozen US areas. This CDR3 spans 15 amino acids. Germline V gives CDR1 MNHNS, CDR2 SASEGT. J gave up 6 bases and V 3 bases, and 4 bases lay outside the gene matches. This chain uses TRBV6-1 with TRBJ1-6; 8 positions agree with TRBD1. The origin of this receptor is a woman aged 25 to 39 who had recovered from COVID-19. What was sequenced was PBMCs or T cells enriched from blood (not recorded which). CDR3 in DNA: TGTGCCAGCAGTGACAGGGGGCCCCCTAATTCACCCCTCCACTTT. The encoded protein is CASSDRGPPNSPLHF.